This section outlines one T cell receptor beta chain sequence together with its context. This sample was taken from a study of cytomegalovirus exposure and HLA in healthy donors. The V end was cut by 6 bases, the J end by 6 bases, with 15 bases between. Germline CDR1 and CDR2: MNHNS and SASEGT. The CDR3 has 13 amino acids. Profiled with immunoSEQ multiplex PCR; TCRdb holds only in-frame clones, not every one. Of 220,000 or so clones in the sample, around four fifths are singletons; the top ten hold 11% to 15%. Sequenced material: PBMCs. The TCR originated in a woman aged 25 to 39 in good health and CMV-seropositive. V usage is TRBV6-1 and J usage is TRBJ2-7; D gene uncertain. For the CDR3, the DNA is TGTGCCAGCAGCCCCATGCGAGATCTCGAGCAGTACTTC. It specifies CASSPMRDLEQYF.